A single sample is the source of the 26 T cell receptor beta chains below, sequenced in a study of breast tumors, draining lymph nodes, adjacent tissues. MiXCR, applied by TCRdb to the multiplex PCR reads, yields one record per CDR3 protein. This table holds 200,000 to 300,000 distinct CDR3 sequences, 30% found once. Axillary draining lymph nodes of breast cancer patients supplied the node samples. The sample comprised axillary lymph node tissue. The receptors come from a female donor with breast cancer. Some clones in this sample may be carry-over from other donors' samples.

This clonotype has more than one count but fewer than ten. The rearrangement uses TRBV6-2 or TRBV6-3 and TRBJ2-1; D is unresolved. The CDR3 extends over 13 amino acids. V was cut by 8 bases and J by 0 bases, with 8 bases left in between. Germline-derived CDR1 and CDR2 are MNHEY and SVGEGT. In nucleotides, the CDR3 is TGTGCCAGCGAGCCAGGCTCCTACAATGAGCAGTTCTTC. It specifies CASEPGSYNEQFF.

There are many counts of this clonotype. J is TRBJ2-2 and V is TRBV24-1; D ambiguous. The V gene's germline CDR1 is KGHDR and CDR2 SFDVKD. This CDR3 has 15 amino acids. V was trimmed by 1 base and J by 4 bases, leaving 9 bases between them. The DNA of the CDR3 is TGTGCCACCAGTGATTTACCAGGTGTCACCGGGGAGCTGTTTTTT. Amino acids: CATSDLPGVTGELFF.

The sample holds many counts of this clonotype. The V call is TRBV29-1, the J call TRBJ2-2, with TRBD1 identical over 8 bases. CDR1 is SQVTM, CDR2 ANQGSEA, per germline. The CDR3 runs to 13 residues. V lost 7 bases, J lost 5 bases, and 6 bases stayed unmatched. For the CDR3, the DNA is TGCAGCGCCGACAGGGGAGGTACCGGGGAGCTGTTTTTT. This translates into CSADRGGTGELFF.

In its sample, this clonotype was seen many times. The rearrangement joins TRBV12-3 or TRBV12-4 to TRBJ2-2; 9 nucleotides agree with TRBD1. The CDR3 is made up of 16 amino acids. The V gene end was trimmed by 5 bases and the J gene end by 4 bases; junction bases not matched to a gene: 8. The DNA for the CDR3 is TGTGCCAGCAGTATGACAGGGGGACGTGGCACCGGGGAGCTGTTTTTT. Translating it yields CASSMTGGRGTGELFF.

On this clonotype itself: A much bigger clone sits one base away, suggesting this may be a read error. The chain joins TRBV7-3 to TRBJ2-2, with D perhaps matching TRBD2 (5 bases). CDR3 size: 17 residues. Germline V gene sequence: CDR1 SGHTA, CDR2 FQGTGA. The CDR3 region is CASSLDPNRPNTGELLF. The CDR3 DNA reads TGTGCCAGCAGCTTAGATCCTAACCGCCCGAACACCGGGGAGCTGCTTTTT.

About this clonotype itself: This may be a read error, as it is one base from a much larger clone. The chain employs TRBV11-1 and TRBJ2-7; no clear D gene. The CDR3 sequence is 14 residues long. Germline V CDR1 and CDR2: SGHAT, FQDESV (reference sequence). Trimming pared 4 bases from V and 2 bases from J, leaving 12 bases between. The CDR3 DNA reads as TGTGCCAGCAGCTCAGAGACTGGAACCTACGAGCAGTACTTC. Residues: CASSSETGTYEQYF.

This clonotype appeared a single time. Because the CDR3 is missing its conserved closing phenylalanine or tryptophan, this is likely a read error. This CDR3 reads CASSVVGRNEQFS. CDR3 DNA sequence: TGTGCCAGCAGCGTAGTAGGGCGGAACGAGCAGTTCTCC. J is TRBJ2-1 and V is TRBV9; D remains unclear. The CDR3 is 13 amino acids. Germline CDR1 SGDLS, CDR2 YYNGEE. The V end lost 0 bases, the J end lost 10 bases, and 11 bases lay between the germline ends.

This clonotype was observed a few times. The rearrangement uses TRBV27 and TRBJ2-6; D gene uncertain. Germline lookup yields CDR1 MNHEY and CDR2 SMNVEV (reference sequence). Trimming removed 0 bases from V and 0 bases from J, with 9 bases in between. The CDR3 covers 17 residues. Written as DNA, the CDR3 is TGTGCCAGCAGTTTATCTAAGGAAAGCTCTGGGGCCAACGTCCTGACTTTC. Translated, it gives CASSLSKESSGANVLTF.

V and J are TRBV9 and TRBJ2-5; 7 bases are shared with TRBD2. Trimming at V came to 9 bases and at J to 5 bases, leaving 7 bases not matched to a gene. This CDR3 region has 12 residues. Germline lookup yields CDR1 SGDLS and CDR2 YYNGEE. The CDR3 DNA follows: TGTGCCACCACTCCCGGGGGGGAGACCCAGTACTTC. This encodes CATTPGGETQYF.

There are a few counts of this clonotype. An end of the junction does not agree with germline; a read error may underlie this. This rearrangement joins TRBV11-2 to TRBJ2-5; D remains ambiguous. The CDR3 runs to 11 residues. Germline V gives CDR1 SGHAT, CDR2 FQNNGV. CDR3 sequence (DNA): TGTGCCAGCAGCACACAAGAGACCCCGTACTTC. It encodes CASSTQETPYF.

The rearrangement uses TRBV28 and TRBJ1-2, with TRBD1 as a possible D gene (5 bases). This CDR3 comprises 14 residues. In germline, CDR1 is MDHEN, CDR2 SYDVKM. V was pared by 2 bases and J by 4 bases, with 11 bases between. For the CDR3, the DNA is TGTGCCAGCAGTTTAACTCAGGGTGCCTATGGCTACACCTTC. Protein sequence: CASSLTQGAYGYTF.

This clonotype showed up many times. The chain combines TRBV5-5 with TRBJ1-5; a weak D match, TRBD1 (5 bases). CDR1 SGHKS and CDR2 YYEKEE come from the germline V gene (reference sequence). V was shortened by 0 bases and J by 6 bases, with 16 bases between the two germline ends. The CDR3 consists of 16 residues. The CDR3 sequence is CASSLEMTVGPQPQHF. The CDR3 DNA follows: TGTGCCAGCAGCTTGGAGATGACAGTAGGTCCTCAGCCCCAGCATTTT.

V is TRBV11-2 and J is TRBJ2-7, with D tentatively TRBD2 (7 bases). Germline loops: CDR1 SGHAT, CDR2 FQNNGV. Trimming pared 4 bases from V and 4 bases from J, leaving 11 bases between. This CDR3 is built from 13 residues. CDR3 bases: TGTGCCAGCAGCTCGGGGGGCGATTACGAGCAGTACTTC. Protein product: CASSSGGDYEQYF.

This clonotype has a handful of counts. A much bigger clone sits one base away, suggesting this may be a read error. This chain links TRBV11-3 with TRBJ2-3; 7 bases fit TRBD1. Germline V CDR1 and CDR2: SGHNT, YENEEA. CDR3 size: 16 residues. The CDR3, as DNA: TGTGGCAGCAGCTTGGGACAGACCCATGTTGGAGATACGCAGTATTTT. Translated, it gives CGSSLGQTHVGDTQYF. The whole variable domain, filled in from reference TRBV11-3 and TRBJ2-3, reads EAGVVQSPRYKIIEKKQPVAFWCNPISGHNTLYWYLQNLGQGPELLIRYENEEAVDDSQLPKDRFSAERLKGVDSTLKIQPAELGDSAVYLCGSSLGQTHVGDTQYFGPGTRLTVL.

A remark on this clonotype: With a much larger clone just one base away, this may be a read error. The CDR3 does not end in the conserved phenylalanine or tryptophan, so this is likely a read error. This chain uses TRBV19 with TRBJ2-1; D unresolved. V was shortened by 2 bases and J by 4 bases, with 9 bases between the two germline ends. This CDR3 has 14 residues. Germline values: CDR1 LNHDA, CDR2 SQIVND (reference sequence). The CDR3 loop reads CASSISAPYNEQFL. CDR3 DNA: TGTGCCAGTAGTATAAGCGCTCCTTACAATGAGCAGTTCCTC.

Ten or more counts support this clonotype. The V call is TRBV2, the J call TRBJ1-2; the D gene is possibly TRBD1 (6 bases). Germline V gene lookup returns CDR1 SNHLY and CDR2 FYNNEI. The CDR3 covers 13 residues. Trimming pared 7 bases from V and 5 bases from J, leaving 14 bases between. The CDR3 is CASKGRGVYGYTF. CDR3 nucleotides: TGTGCCAGCAAAGGCAGGGGAGTGTATGGCTACACCTTC.

The V gene is TRBV6-1, the J gene TRBJ2-5, with 10 bases lining up with TRBD2. In germline, CDR1 is MNHNS, CDR2 SASEGT. This CDR3 has 17 residues. Trimming took 5 bases from V and 3 from J; bases not matched to a gene: 12. This CDR3 is CASSQLAGKDWEETQYF. The CDR3 bases are TGTGCCAGCAGTCAACTAGCGGGAAAAGATTGGGAAGAGACCCAGTACTTC.

V usage is TRBV19 and J usage is TRBJ1-5; D gene unclear. Trimming removed 3 bases from V and 7 bases from J, with 13 bases in between. The CDR3 runs to 14 residues. The germline V gene encodes CDR1 LNHDA and CDR2 SQIVND (reference sequence). CDR3 region: CASSMRREYQPQHF. Here the CDR3 DNA reads TGTGCCAGTAGTATGAGGCGGGAATACCAGCCCCAGCATTTT.

This clonotype came up many times. The genes are TRBV20-1 and TRBJ1-2, with 7 nucleotides matching TRBD1. CDR1 and CDR2 (germline): DFQATT, SNEGSKA (reference sequence). This CDR3 comprises 14 residues. The CDR3 region is CRPLSTGRLYGYTF. Written as DNA, the CDR3 is TGCAGACCCCTTTCGACAGGGCGGCTCTATGGCTACACCTTC.

This clonotype turned up a few times. The rearrangement links TRBV6-1 to TRBJ2-2, with 9 bases matching TRBD1. The CDR3 runs to 14 residues. V gave up 6 bases and J gave up 5 bases; unmatched junction bases: 4. In germline, CDR1 is MNHNS, CDR2 SASEGT. The CDR3 loop is CASRGDRATGELFF. CDR3 in DNA: TGTGCCAGCAGGGGGGACAGGGCGACCGGGGAGCTGTTTTTT.

This clonotype was observed at least ten times. This chain links TRBV6-1 with TRBJ1-2; D possibly corresponds to TRBD1 (6 bases). The length of the CDR3 is 14 residues. Germline V lookup: CDR1 MNHNS, CDR2 SASEGT. Trimming removed 1 base from V and 5 bases from J, with 11 bases in between. CDR3 sequence (DNA): TGTGCCAGCAGTGAAGAACAGGGTGGGTATGGCTACACCTTC. It specifies CASSEEQGGYGYTF.

This clonotype appeared many times. J is TRBJ2-7 and V is TRBV7-9; D remains ambiguous. V lost 5 bases and J 2 bases, leaving 7 bases between the germline ends. The CDR3 length is 12 residues. CDR1 is SEHNR and CDR2 is FQNEAQ in the germline V gene (reference sequence). The CDR3 reads CASSRATYEQYF. For the CDR3, the DNA is TGTGCCAGCAGCCGGGCCACCTACGAGCAGTACTTC. The variable domain in full, completed from reference TRBV7-9 and TRBJ2-7, reads DTGVSQNPRHKITKRGQNVTFRCDPISEHNRLYWYRQTLGQGPEFLTYFQNEAQLEKSRLLSDRFSAERPKGSFSTLEIQRTEQGDSAMYLCASSRATYEQYFGPGTRLTVT.

In this sample, this clonotype turned up many times. The chain joins TRBV5-1 to TRBJ2-7; D might be TRBD1 or TRBD2, each matching 6 bases. The CDR3 is made up of 16 amino acids. V dropped 5 bases and J dropped 2 bases, with 20 bases sitting between them. Germline CDR1 SGHRS, CDR2 YFSETQ. CDR3 sequence: CASSSHGGGLTYEQYF. CDR3 nucleotides: TGCGCCAGCAGTTCGCACGGGGGCGGGCTAACCTACGAGCAGTACTTC.

In this sample, this clonotype turned up many times. The J gene is TRBJ2-5, the V gene TRBV29-1, with D hard to call. V lost 1 base and J 0 bases, leaving 6 bases between the germline ends. Germline V gene sequence: CDR1 SQVTM, CDR2 ANQGSEA. The CDR3 is 13 amino acids. The CDR3 protein is CSVEGPYQETQYF. Here the CDR3 DNA reads TGCAGCGTTGAAGGACCGTACCAAGAGACCCAGTACTTC.

At least ten counts were recorded for this clonotype. The chain links TRBV10-2 to TRBJ2-7, with TRBD2 identical over 7 bases. V shed 4 bases, J shed 0 bases, and the junction held 15 bases outside the gene matches. CDR3 length: 18 amino acids. CDR1 and CDR2 (germline): WSHSY, SAAADI. The CDR3: CASSAWGGFRTSSYEQYF. CDR3 coding DNA: TGCGCCAGCAGTGCCTGGGGGGGGTTCCGGACTAGCTCCTACGAGCAGTACTTC.

This clonotype was picked up a small number of times. J is TRBJ1-1 and V is TRBV6-6, with D unresolved. Germline CDR1 is MNHNY and CDR2 is SVGAGI (reference sequence). Between the trimmed V and J ends, which lost 4 bases and 7 bases, there was a span of 10 bases. This CDR3 is built from 12 residues. The CDR3 loop is CASSLGYGEAFF. DNA for the CDR3: TGTGCCAGCAGTTTAGGGTACGGTGAAGCTTTCTTT.